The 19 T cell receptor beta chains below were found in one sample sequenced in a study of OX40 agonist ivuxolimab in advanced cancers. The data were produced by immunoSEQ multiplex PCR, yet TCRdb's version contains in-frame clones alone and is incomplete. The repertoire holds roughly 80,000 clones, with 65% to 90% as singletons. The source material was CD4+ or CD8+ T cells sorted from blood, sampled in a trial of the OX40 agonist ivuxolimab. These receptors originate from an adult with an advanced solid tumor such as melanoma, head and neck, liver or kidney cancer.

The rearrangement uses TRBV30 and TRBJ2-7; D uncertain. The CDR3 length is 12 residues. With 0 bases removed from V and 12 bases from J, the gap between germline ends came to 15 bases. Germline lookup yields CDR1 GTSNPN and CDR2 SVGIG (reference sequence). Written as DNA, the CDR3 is TGTGCCTGGAGTGTGATCAGGAGCCGGCCGTACTTC. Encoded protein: CAWSVIRSRPYF.

The CDR3 protein is CASSKVTQGRDPLYGNTIYF. CDR3 DNA sequence: TGTGCCAGCAGCAAAGTCACTCAGGGACGGGACCCGCTCTATGGAAACACCATATATTTT. The gene calls are TRBV21-1 and TRBJ1-3. TRBV21-1 is labeled a pseudogene. CDR3 length: 20 residues.

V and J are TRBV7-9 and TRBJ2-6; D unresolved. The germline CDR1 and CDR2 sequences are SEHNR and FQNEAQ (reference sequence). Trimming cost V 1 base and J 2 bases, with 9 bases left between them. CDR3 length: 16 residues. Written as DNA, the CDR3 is TGTGCCAGCAGCTTAGACTTGGGTACTGGGGCCAACGTCCTGACTTTC. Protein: CASSLDLGTGANVLTF. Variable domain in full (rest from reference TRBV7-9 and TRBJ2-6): DTGVSQNPRHKITKRGQNVTFRCDPISEHNRLYWYRQTLGQGPEFLTYFQNEAQLEKSRLLSDRFSAERPKGSFSTLEIQRTEQGDSAMYLCASSLDLGTGANVLTFGAGSRLTVL.

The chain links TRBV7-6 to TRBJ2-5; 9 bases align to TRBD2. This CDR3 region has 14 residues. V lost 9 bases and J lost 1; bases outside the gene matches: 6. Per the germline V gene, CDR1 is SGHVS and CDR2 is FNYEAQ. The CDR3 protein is CASSSGGSQETQYF. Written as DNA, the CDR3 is TGTGCCAGTTCGAGCGGGGGGTCCCAAGAGACCCAGTACTTC.

DNA of the CDR3: TGTGCCAGCAGCCGCACAGGGGGGAGCTCCTATAATTCACCCCTCCACTTT. Its translation is CASSRTGGSSYNSPLHF. The rearrangement links TRBV7-8 to TRBJ1-6; 8 bases are a match to TRBD1. Looked up from germline, CDR1 is SGHVS and CDR2 is FQNEAQ. The V and J ends lost 5 bases and 0 bases, in that order; junction bases with no gene match: 6. The CDR3 covers 17 residues.

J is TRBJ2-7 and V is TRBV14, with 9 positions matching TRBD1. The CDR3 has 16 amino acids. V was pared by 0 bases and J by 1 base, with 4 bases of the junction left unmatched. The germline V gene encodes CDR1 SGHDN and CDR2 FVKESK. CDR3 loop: CASSQEQGAQSYEQYF. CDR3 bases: TGTGCCAGCAGCCAAGAACAGGGGGCTCAATCCTACGAGCAGTACTTC.

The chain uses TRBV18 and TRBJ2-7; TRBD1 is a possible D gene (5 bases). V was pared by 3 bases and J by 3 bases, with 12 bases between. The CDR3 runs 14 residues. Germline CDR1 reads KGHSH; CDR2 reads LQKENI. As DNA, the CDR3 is TGTGCCAGCTCACCTGTGGACATGAACTACGAGCAGTACTTC. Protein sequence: CASSPVDMNYEQYF.

CDR3 nucleotide sequence: TGTGCCAGCAGGCCGGGACTAGCGGGGCGGGAGCTGTTTTTT. Protein: CASRPGLAGRELFF. The gene calls are TRBV5-6 and TRBJ2-2; 13 bases match TRBD2. Germline values: CDR1 SGHDT, CDR2 YYEEEE. The J segment lost 9 bases and the V segment lost 5 bases, leaving 4 bases of the junction unmatched. The CDR3 runs 14 residues.

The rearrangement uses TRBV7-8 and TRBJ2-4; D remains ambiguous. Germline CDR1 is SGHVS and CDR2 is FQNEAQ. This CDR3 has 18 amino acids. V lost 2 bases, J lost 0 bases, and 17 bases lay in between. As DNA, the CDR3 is TGTGCCAGCAGCTTAATTGTTAGATCGCCCATAGCCAAAAACATTCAGTACTTC. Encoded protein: CASSLIVRSPIAKNIQYF.

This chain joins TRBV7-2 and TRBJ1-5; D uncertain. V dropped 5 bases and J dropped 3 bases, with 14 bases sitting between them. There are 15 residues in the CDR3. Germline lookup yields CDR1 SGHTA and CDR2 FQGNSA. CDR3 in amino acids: CASSPPTVFNQPQHF. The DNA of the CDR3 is TGTGCCAGCAGCCCCCCGACGGTATTCAATCAGCCCCAGCATTTT.

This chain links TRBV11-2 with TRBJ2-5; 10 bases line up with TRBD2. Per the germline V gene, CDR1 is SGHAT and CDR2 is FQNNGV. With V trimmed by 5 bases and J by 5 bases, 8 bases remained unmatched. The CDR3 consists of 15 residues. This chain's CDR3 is CASSPPGLARETQYF. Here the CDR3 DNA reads TGTGCCAGCAGCCCTCCGGGACTAGCGAGGGAGACCCAGTACTTC.

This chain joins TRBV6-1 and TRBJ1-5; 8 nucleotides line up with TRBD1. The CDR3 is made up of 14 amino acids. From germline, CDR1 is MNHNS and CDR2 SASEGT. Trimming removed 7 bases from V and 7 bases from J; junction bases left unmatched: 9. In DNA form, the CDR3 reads TGTGCCAGCACTGGACAGGGCGGAAGACAGCCCCAGCATTTT. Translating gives CASTGQGGRQPQHF.

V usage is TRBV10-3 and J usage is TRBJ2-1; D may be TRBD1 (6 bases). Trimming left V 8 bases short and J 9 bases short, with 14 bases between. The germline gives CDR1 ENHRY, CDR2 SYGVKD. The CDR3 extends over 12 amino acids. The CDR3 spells CAIGGGSGEQFF. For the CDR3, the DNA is TGTGCCATCGGGGGCGGCTCCGGTGAGCAGTTCTTC.

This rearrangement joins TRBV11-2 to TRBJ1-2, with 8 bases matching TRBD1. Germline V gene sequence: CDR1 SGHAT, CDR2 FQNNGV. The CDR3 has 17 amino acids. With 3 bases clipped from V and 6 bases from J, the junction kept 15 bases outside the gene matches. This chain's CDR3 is CASSLSGGKTTMDGYTF. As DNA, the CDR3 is TGTGCCAGCAGCTTGTCAGGGGGCAAAACAACAATGGATGGCTACACCTTC.

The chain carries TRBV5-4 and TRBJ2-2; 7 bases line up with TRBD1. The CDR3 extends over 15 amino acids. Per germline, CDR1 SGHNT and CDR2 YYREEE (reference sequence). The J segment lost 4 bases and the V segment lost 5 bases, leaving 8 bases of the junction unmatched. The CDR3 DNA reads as TGTGCCAGCAGTGGCAGGGACAGATCCACCGGGGAGCTGTTTTTT. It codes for CASSGRDRSTGELFF.

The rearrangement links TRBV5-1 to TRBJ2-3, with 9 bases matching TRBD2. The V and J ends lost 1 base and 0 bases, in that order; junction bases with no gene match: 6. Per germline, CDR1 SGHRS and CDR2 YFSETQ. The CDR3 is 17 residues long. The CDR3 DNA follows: TGCGCCAGCAGCTTGTTTGAGCGGGGGGCTAGCACAGATACGCAGTATTTT. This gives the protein CASSLFERGASTDTQYF.

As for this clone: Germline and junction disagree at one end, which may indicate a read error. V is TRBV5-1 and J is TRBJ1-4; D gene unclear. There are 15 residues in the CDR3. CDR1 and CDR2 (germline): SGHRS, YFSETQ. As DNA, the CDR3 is TGCGCCAGCAGCTTGGGCCCAGGAACTGATGAAAAACTGTTTTTT. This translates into CASSLGPGTDEKLFF. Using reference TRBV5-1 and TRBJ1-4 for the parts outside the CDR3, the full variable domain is KAGVTQTPRYLIKTRGQQVTLSCSPISGHRSVSWYQQTPGQGLQFLFEYFSETQRNKGNFPGRFSGRQFSNSRSEMNVSTLELGDSALYLCASSLGPGTDEKLFFGSGTQLSVL.

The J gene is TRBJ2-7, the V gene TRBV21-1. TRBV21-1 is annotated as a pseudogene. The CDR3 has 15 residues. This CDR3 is CASSFPGLETYEQYF. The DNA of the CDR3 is TGTGCCAGCAGCTTCCCCGGCCTCGAAACCTACGAGCAGTACTTC.

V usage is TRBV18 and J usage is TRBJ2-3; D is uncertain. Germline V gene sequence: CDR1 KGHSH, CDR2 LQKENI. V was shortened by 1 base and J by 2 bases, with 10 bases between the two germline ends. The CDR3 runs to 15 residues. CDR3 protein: CASSPRNSDTDTQYF. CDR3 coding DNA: TGTGCCAGCTCACCACGGAACAGCGACACAGATACGCAGTATTTT.